This T cell receptor beta chain was identified during a study of Ad26.COV2.S vaccination and SARS-CoV-2 variants. As for the study in general: The vaccine Ad26.COV2.S was put into the muscle once, or twice with 56 days between. Overall study results and limits: Once vaccination had occurred, spike-specific CD8+ and CD4+ T cell responses reportedly showed substantial breadth.

Clones were read by immunoSEQ multiplex PCR, and TCRdb kept only the in-frame ones, dropping some. This table holds approximately 420,000 clones, approximately 91% found once. Treatment: roughly 19 received Ad26.COV2.S at low or high dose, single or two shots; about five received placebo; per-sample allocation not given. Day 63 after the first vaccine or placebo injection was the time point for sampling. The V segment lost 1 base and the J segment 11 bases; nucleotides outside the gene matches: 16. This CDR3 is 18 amino acids long. CDR1 and CDR2 from the germline V gene are MGHRA and YSYEKL. With respect to this clone: What it binds is not known.

The gene calls are TRBV4-1 and TRBJ1-6; 8 bases map to TRBD1. This TCR came from a person aged 18-65 years who received the Ad26.COV2.S COVID-19 vaccine or a placebo. Specimen: peripheral blood, collected in a trial of Ad26.COV2.S vaccine versus placebo. The CDR3 bases are TGCGCCAGCAGCCAAGGGCGAGGGACCTCAGGGGGCAAGACACCCCTCCACTTT. It specifies CASSQGRGTSGGKTPLHF.